This is a list of T cell receptor beta chains from one sample in a study of cytomegalovirus exposure and HLA in healthy donors. Some clones are missing from TCRdb's copy, which holds only in-frame ones; the method was immunoSEQ multiplex PCR. The sample holds just over 150,000 clones; about 75% are singletons and the top ten take around 2.1%. The sample taken for sequencing was PBMCs. The receptors originated from a female donor in good health and CMV-seronegative. The CDR3 runs from the conserved cysteine through the conserved F or W. Fields, in order: clone size, J gene, V gene, D gene, CDR3 protein, CDR3 DNA. The D gene is left open where the match is weak. Rows may omit the clone size; those that give it use once, few, many or a size class.

clone size: NA
J gene: TRBJ1-1
V gene: TRBV7-9
D gene: TRBD1
CDR3 protein: CASSFPGTGITEAFF
CDR3 DNA: TGTGCCAGCAGCTTCCCAGGGACAGGGATAACTGAAGCTTTCTTT

clone size: NA
J gene: TRBJ1-4
V gene: TRBV10-3
D gene: NA
CDR3 protein: CAISESSAGFNEKLFF
CDR3 DNA: TGTGCCATCAGTGAGTCATCTGCGGGTTTTAATGAAAAACTGTTTTTT

clone size: NA
J gene: TRBJ2-5
V gene: TRBV29-1
D gene: TRBD2
CDR3 protein: CSVEELGLAEETQYF
CDR3 DNA: TGCAGCGTTGAAGAATTGGGACTAGCGGAAGAGACCCAGTACTTC

clone size: few
J gene: TRBJ2-7
V gene: TRBV6-6
D gene: NA
CDR3 protein: CASSYPPGNEQYF
CDR3 DNA: TGTGCCAGCAGTTACCCTCCGGGGAACGAGCAGTACTTC

clone size: NA
J gene: TRBJ1-5
V gene: TRBV19
D gene: TRBD1
CDR3 protein: CASSIDSGQGKKHF
CDR3 DNA: TGTGCCAGTAGTATAGATTCCGGACAGGGTAAAAAGCATTTT

clone size: NA
J gene: TRBJ1-6
V gene: TRBV11-2
D gene: TRBD1
CDR3 protein: CASSLETGAHSPLHF
CDR3 DNA: TGTGCCAGCAGCTTAGAGACAGGGGCGCACTCCCCCCTCCACTTT

clone size: NA
J gene: TRBJ1-2
V gene: TRBV19
D gene: NA
CDR3 protein: CASSIYSGIGYGYTF
CDR3 DNA: TGTGCCAGTAGTATATATTCGGGGATCGGCTATGGCTACACCTTC

clone size: NA
J gene: TRBJ2-3
V gene: TRBV7-9
D gene: TRBD2
CDR3 protein: CASSNSGRGGETDTQYF
CDR3 DNA: TGTGCCAGCAGCAACTCCGGACGGGGGGGCGAAACAGATACGCAGTATTTT

clone size: NA
J gene: TRBJ2-2
V gene: TRBV10-3
D gene: NA
CDR3 protein: CAISGRGSDTGELFF
CDR3 DNA: TGTGCCATCAGTGGGAGAGGATCGGACACCGGGGAGCTGTTTTTT

clone size: once
J gene: TRBJ1-1
V gene: TRBV5-1
D gene: TRBD1
CDR3 protein: CASSSTGGPVEAFF
CDR3 DNA: TGCGCCAGCAGCTCGACAGGGGGTCCCGTTGAAGCTTTCTTT

clone size: NA
J gene: TRBJ1-1
V gene: TRBV7-9
D gene: NA
CDR3 protein: CASREIEAFF
CDR3 DNA: TGTGCCAGCAGAGAGATTGAAGCTTTCTTT

clone size: NA
J gene: TRBJ2-5
V gene: TRBV7-2
D gene: TRBD2
CDR3 protein: CASSFSVTSGQETQYF
CDR3 DNA: TGTGCCAGCAGCTTTTCGGTGACTAGCGGCCAAGAGACCCAGTACTTC

clone size: NA
J gene: TRBJ2-7
V gene: TRBV6-1
D gene: NA
CDR3 protein: CASSEEGIEYEQYF
CDR3 DNA: TGTGCCAGCAGTGAAGAGGGGATCGAGTACGAGCAGTACTTC

clone size: NA
J gene: TRBJ2-3
V gene: TRBV5-1
D gene: TRBD2
CDR3 protein: CASRMGTSGTSTQYF
CDR3 DNA: TGCGCCAGCAGGATGGGGACTAGCGGGACGAGTACGCAGTATTTT

clone size: NA
J gene: TRBJ1-2
V gene: TRBV7-9
D gene: NA
CDR3 protein: CASSTPGVDYGYTF
CDR3 DNA: TGTGCCAGCAGCACTCCAGGGGTTGACTATGGCTACACCTTC

clone size: once
J gene: TRBJ1-2
V gene: TRBV4-1
D gene: TRBD1
CDR3 protein: CASSQPTGVGYGYTF
CDR3 DNA: TGCGCCAGCAGCCAACCGACAGGGGTGGGGTATGGCTACACCTTC

clone size: few
J gene: TRBJ1-4
V gene: TRBV11-2
D gene: TRBD1
CDR3 protein: CASSLGQGSEKLFF
CDR3 DNA: TGTGCCAGCAGCTTAGGACAGGGAAGTGAAAAACTGTTTTTT

clone size: few
J gene: TRBJ2-7
V gene: TRBV6-5
D gene: TRBD1
CDR3 protein: CASSPPGQGYQYF
CDR3 DNA: TGTGCCAGCAGTCCTCCGGGACAGGGCTACCAGTACTTC

clone size: NA
J gene: TRBJ2-4
V gene: TRBV4-1
D gene: TRBD2
CDR3 protein: CASSRGEGTNKNIQYF
CDR3 DNA: TGCGCCAGCAGCCGCGGGGAAGGGACTAACAAAAACATTCAGTACTTC

clone size: NA
J gene: TRBJ1-4
V gene: TRBV15
D gene: NA
CDR3 protein: CATSRDRTGREKLFF
CDR3 DNA: TGTGCCACCAGCAGAGATAGGACTGGAAGGGAAAAACTGTTTTTT

clone size: NA
J gene: TRBJ1-1
V gene: TRBV10-3
D gene: NA
CDR3 protein: CAISESNRLNTEAFF
CDR3 DNA: TGTGCCATCAGTGAGTCGAACAGGTTGAACACTGAAGCTTTCTTT

clone size: few
J gene: TRBJ2-3
V gene: TRBV9
D gene: TRBD2
CDR3 protein: CASSPFTSGGAYTQYF
CDR3 DNA: TGTGCCAGCAGCCCGTTCACTAGCGGGGGGGCCTATACGCAGTATTTT

clone size: NA
J gene: TRBJ2-2
V gene: TRBV7-8
D gene: NA
CDR3 protein: CASSHRNTGELFF
CDR3 DNA: TGTGCCAGCAGCCACAGGAACACCGGGGAGCTGTTTTTT

clone size: NA
J gene: TRBJ2-2
V gene: TRBV9
D gene: TRBD2
CDR3 protein: CASSLRPSGTSGFTGELFF
CDR3 DNA: TGTGCCAGCAGCCTCCGACCTTCCGGGACTAGCGGATTCACCGGGGAGCTGTTTTTT

clone size: NA
J gene: TRBJ2-7
V gene: TRBV6-1
D gene: NA
CDR3 protein: CASSEAIQGFYYEQYF
CDR3 DNA: TGTGCCAGCAGTGAAGCGATCCAGGGGTTTTACTACGAGCAGTACTTC

clone size: NA
J gene: TRBJ2-2
V gene: TRBV25-1
D gene: NA
CDR3 protein: CASSDSLAAYGGELFF
CDR3 DNA: TGTGCCAGCAGTGATAGTCTAGCTGCATACGGCGGGGAGCTGTTTTTT

clone size: few
J gene: TRBJ2-7
V gene: TRBV2
D gene: TRBD1
CDR3 protein: CASSKDRTYEQYF
CDR3 DNA: TGTGCCAGCAGCAAGGACAGGACCTACGAGCAGTACTTC

clone size: NA
J gene: TRBJ1-2
V gene: TRBV4-2
D gene: NA
CDR3 protein: CASSQNRADGYTF
CDR3 DNA: TGTGCCAGCAGCCAGAACAGGGCCGATGGCTACACCTTC

clone size: NA
J gene: TRBJ2-1
V gene: TRBV29-1
D gene: TRBD1
CDR3 protein: CSVDRGRGQDNEQFF
CDR3 DNA: TGCAGCGTTGATAGGGGCAGGGGGCAGGACAATGAGCAGTTCTTC

clone size: few
J gene: TRBJ1-1
V gene: TRBV6-1
D gene: NA
CDR3 protein: CASSEAEGLNTEAFF
CDR3 DNA: TGTGCCAGCAGTGAAGCGGAGGGTTTGAACACTGAAGCTTTCTTT

clone size: NA
J gene: TRBJ1-1
V gene: TRBV2
D gene: TRBD1
CDR3 protein: CASNIGQGTGEAFF
CDR3 DNA: TGTGCCAGCAACATTGGACAGGGGACCGGTGAAGCTTTCTTT

clone size: NA
J gene: TRBJ1-5
V gene: TRBV6-1
D gene: NA
CDR3 protein: CASTLTGFYQPQHF
CDR3 DNA: TGTGCCAGCACCCTGACAGGCTTTTATCAGCCCCAGCATTTT

clone size: NA
J gene: TRBJ2-6
V gene: TRBV19
D gene: NA
CDR3 protein: CASSRSASGANVLTF
CDR3 DNA: TGTGCCAGTAGTCGCAGCGCCTCTGGGGCCAACGTCCTGACTTTC

clone size: NA
J gene: TRBJ2-3
V gene: TRBV30
D gene: TRBD2
CDR3 protein: CAWSRGLGPDTQYF
CDR3 DNA: TGTGCCTGGAGTCGAGGACTAGGACCAGATACGCAGTATTTT

clone size: NA
J gene: TRBJ1-1
V gene: TRBV6-5
D gene: TRBD1
CDR3 protein: CASSSGGNTEAFF
CDR3 DNA: TGTGCCAGCAGTTCAGGGGGGAACACTGAAGCTTTCTTT

clone size: NA
J gene: TRBJ2-2
V gene: TRBV9
D gene: NA
CDR3 protein: CASSAPTGNTGELFF
CDR3 DNA: TGTGCCAGCAGCGCTCCGACAGGGAACACCGGGGAGCTGTTTTTT